Listed below are T cell receptor beta chains from one sample, sequenced in a study of blood T cells in healthy people across ages. TCRdb redid the calling of the 5' RACE reads with MiXCR, one entry per CDR3 protein. The table records roughly 1,000,000 distinct CDR3 sequences, 25% of them present only once. The sample was also reused in another study, on T cells of mothers and their children.

The specimen was blood. These receptors were collected from a girl aged 2-10 years in good health. Each CDR3 is given with its conserved first and last residue. Fields, in order: clone size, J gene, D gene, V gene, CDR3 protein, CDR3 DNA. D genes are given only for firm matches. A clone size is listed for some rows: how often the clone was seen (once, few, many), or a class if it is expanded.

.	TRBJ2-3	TRBD2	TRBV10-3	CAIRGTGGSTDTQYF	TGTGCCATCAGGGGGACGGGAGGGAGCACAGATACGCAGTATTTT
few	TRBJ2-7	.	TRBV5-1	CASSSPGNTEQYF	TGCGCCAGCAGCTCCCCAGGGAACACCGAGCAGTACTTC
.	TRBJ2-7	TRBD1	TRBV7-2	CASSLATGSETYEQYF	TGTGCCAGCAGCTTAGCGACAGGGTCGGAGACCTACGAGCAGTACTTC
few	TRBJ1-2	TRBD1	TRBV6-6	CASSTPQGNPSLYGYTF	TGTGCCAGCAGCACCCCACAGGGGAACCCTAGCCTCTATGGCTACACCTTC
.	TRBJ2-7	TRBD2	TRBV7-8	CASSLEGLAGESHEQYF	TGTGCCAGCAGCTTAGAGGGACTAGCGGGAGAATCCCACGAGCAGTACTTC
few	TRBJ2-7	TRBD1	TRBV5-1	CASSSGTADYEQYF	TGCGCCAGCAGCTCCGGGACAGCAGACTACGAGCAGTACTTC
few	TRBJ2-7	.	TRBV20-1	CSARDPVKFYEQYF	TGCAGTGCTAGAGATCCTGTCAAATTCTACGAGCAGTACTTC
many	TRBJ2-5	.	TRBV27	CASSCPKNQPSPETQYF	TGTGCCAGCAGTTGCCCTAAAAATCAACCTAGCCCCGAGACCCAGTACTTC
.	TRBJ2-4	TRBD2	TRBV7-8	CASSWEGIQYF	TGTGCCAGCAGCTGGGAGGGCATTCAGTACTTC
.	TRBJ1-1	.	TRBV5-8	CASTSNKGDTEAFF	TGTGCCAGCACCTCAAACAAGGGGGACACTGAAGCTTTCTTT
few	TRBJ2-3	.	TRBV9	CASSVGGVSPDTQYF	TGTGCCAGCAGCGTGGGGGGTGTGAGTCCAGATACGCAGTATTTT